What follows is one TCR beta chain and its context. It has no known antigen specificity. No base-level quality is on record; no much larger clone is a single base apart. The collaborating institutions used their own protocols to collect whole blood in K2EDTA tubes. For TCRbeta analysis, collaborator samples were shipped as frozen whole blood, as isolated PBMCs, or as DNA extracted from either sample type. The immunoSEQ Assay, a bias-controlled multiplex PCR, was used to amplify TCRbeta CDR3 regions from genomic DNA. As for how the authors treated the data: The number of nucleated cells in each sample was estimated by amplification of reference gene primers within the assay. To quantify the absolute abundance of each unique TCRbeta CDR3 rearrangement, sequence reads were collapsed and filtered. For each sample, productive Simpson clonality was calculated by taking the square root of Simpson's diversity index across productive rearrangements. Imported from immuneACCESS, the table was reduced by TCRdb to in-frame sequences with V and J called. These copies leave out some clones; in studies compared against another copy, an unresolved V gene accounts for under half, and the cause of the remainder is not known. V and J calls and clone size follow that table, whereas D and trimming were derived from the DNA. The table for this sample lists over 300,000 clones; around 83% of them were counted only once. The ten most abundant clones make up approximately 1.2% of the sample.

This sample was included in a study of blood T cell repertoires in COVID-19 (dated by TCRdb to the early 2020s). Turning to the overall study: The collaborator samples originated in the United States, Italy and Spain and spanned the acute and convalescent phases of COVID-19. The prospective study material was composed of cDNA or gDNA derived from T cells, B-cell-depleted T cells, or PBMCs. The dataset comprised deeply sampled blood TCRbeta repertoires from subjects exposed to, actively infected with, or recovered from COVID-19. The repertoires were made available in a free public database intended to serve as a resource for research on the immune response to SARS-CoV-2. Samples came from the ongoing ImmuneRACE study (first 160 participants) plus 1,254 subjects from 6 global collaborators. The sample metadata nearly always contained a de-identified subject ID, COVID-19 status, age in years and sex. Where available, HLA class I and class II types were obtained from metadata supplied by the sample provider rather than from assay-based typing.

Here is what the overall study found, with its caveats: The quantity of clinical and demographic metadata differed by source and by participant and was supplied without curation.

Inclusive of the bounding cysteine and phenylalanine, the CDR3 is 16 residues long. The only DNA kept is the CDR3, 48 bases in frame from the first base. Looking up the germline V gene (reference sequence) yields CDR1 LNHDA and CDR2 SQIVND. Trimmed from V: 6 bases; trimmed from J: 2 bases; junction bases lacking a gene match: 10. The receptor comes from a woman aged 50 to 60 with acute or convalescent COVID-19. The sequence is built from TRBV19 and TRBJ1-2, with TRBD1 identical over 9 junction bases. Input material: peripheral blood. This receptor carries the CDR3 CASRSRDRAANYGYTF. The DNA is TGTGCCAGTAGATCCCGGGACAGGGCCGCGAACTATGGCTACACCTTC.